These 18 T cell receptor beta chains share one sample of origin, sequenced in a study of breast tumors, draining lymph nodes, adjacent tissues listed by TCRdb under 2016. Libraries were prepared through multiplex PCR. Sequencing was carried out with an Illumina HiSeq 2000. TCRdb handled the public reads itself, with Q25 trimming in fastp and clone calling in MiXCR, and kept productive beta chains. Each entry merges the rows of one CDR3 protein and shows their most common DNA and genes. In this sample the table shows about 89,000 distinct CDR3 sequences, approximately 29% of which occur a single time. The top ten clones comprise 7.5% to 10% of the sample. Lymph node samples came from the axillary draining lymph nodes of breast cancer patients. The specimen was axillary lymph node tissue. All receptors derive from a female donor with breast cancer. Some clones in this sample may be carry-over from other donors' samples.

The chain combines TRBV19 with TRBJ1-5; 10 nucleotides line up with TRBD1. The CDR3 runs 18 residues. Germline trimming cut 1 base from V and 2 bases from J; bases unmatched to any gene: 8. Germline values: CDR1 LNHDA, CDR2 SQIVND (reference sequence). The CDR3 DNA is TGTGCCAGTAGTATAGCTTACGGGGGGACAGGGGGCAATCAGCCCCAGCATTTT. The encoded protein is CASSIAYGGTGGNQPQHF.

The DNA for the CDR3 is TGTGCCAGCAGAAGAGGGGACGGCTACAATGAGCAGTTCTTC. Its protein product is CASRRGDGYNEQFF. The chain couples TRBV28 to TRBJ2-1, with D perhaps being TRBD1 or TRBD2 (5 bases each). V was cut by 6 bases and J by 3 bases, with 12 bases left in between. This CDR3 has 14 amino acids. Looked up from germline, CDR1 is MDHEN and CDR2 is SYDVKM.

A note on this clonotype: Since no conserved phenylalanine or tryptophan closes the CDR3, a read error is the likely cause. Here the CDR3 DNA reads TGTGCCAGTAGCTTAGGTGGCCAGGGTTCTGAGCAGTTCCTC. It encodes CASSLGGQGSEQFL. The chain uses TRBV7-3 and TRBJ2-1, with a possible D match to TRBD1 (5 bases). CDR3 length: 14 residues. Germline V gene sequence: CDR1 SGHTA, CDR2 FQGTGA.

This clonotype was seen ten or more times. The chain joins TRBV4-3 to TRBJ1-4; possible D gene TRBD1, 5 bases. The V end lost 0 bases, the J end lost 1 base, and 6 bases lay between the germline ends. Germline loops: CDR1 LGHNA, CDR2 YSLEER. The CDR3 has 15 amino acids. CDR3 DNA: TGCGCCAGCAGCCAAGATCAGGGAACTAATGAAAAACTGTTTTTT. Translation gives CASSQDQGTNEKLFF.

About this clonotype itself: This is likely a read error, given that the CDR3 carries no conserved phenylalanine or tryptophan at its end. This sequence joins TRBV19 and TRBJ2-4; tentatively, D is TRBD1 (6 bases). Germline V gives CDR1 LNHDA, CDR2 SQIVND (reference sequence). This CDR3 contains 16 residues. The CDR3 DNA reads TGTGCCTGTAGTATGGGGGACACGCCAGCCAAAAACATTCAGTACTCC. Translating it yields CACSMGDTPAKNIQYS.

This clonotype was recorded at least ten times. This sequence may be a read error, since a much larger clone differs from it by one base. The V gene is TRBV7-2, the J gene TRBJ2-3; 10 nucleotides line up with TRBD2. CDR1 is SGHTA, CDR2 FQGNSA, per germline. The CDR3 runs to 18 residues. Here the CDR3 DNA reads TGTGCCGGCAGCGCATTACTAGCGGGATTGGCAAGCACAGATACGCAGTATTTT. Protein: CAGSALLAGLASTDTQYF.

This clonotype was observed at least ten times. V gene TRBV5-6 combines with J gene TRBJ1-6, with D uncertain. V dropped 4 bases and J dropped 12 bases, with 14 bases sitting between them. This CDR3 has 13 amino acids. Germline V gene data show CDR1 as SGHDT and CDR2 as YYEEEE. This chain's CDR3 is CASSQVEGIPLHF. CDR3 DNA: TGTGCCAGCAGCCAGGTCGAGGGAATACCCCTCCACTTT.

J is TRBJ2-1 and V is TRBV27; a possible D gene is TRBD1 (6 bases). Per the germline V gene, CDR1 is MNHEY and CDR2 is SMNVEV (reference sequence). There are 15 residues in the CDR3. Trimming cost V 3 bases and J 5 bases, with 14 bases left between them. The CDR3 region has the DNA TGTGCCAGCAGTTTCGACAGGATGTCCCACAATGAGCAGTTCTTC. It translates to CASSFDRMSHNEQFF.

As concerns this clonotype: The junction and the germline gene differ at one end; a read error may be behind it. This chain links TRBV9 with TRBJ1-2, with D possibly matching TRBD1 (6 bases). The CDR3 has 13 amino acids. CDR1 and CDR2 (germline): SGDLS, YYNGEE. The CDR3 DNA follows: TGCGCCAGCAGCGTAGATCGGGGGGCCGGCTACACCTTC. Its protein is CASSVDRGAGYTF.

For this clonotype: A much larger clone is a single base away; this may be a read error. The rearrangement joins TRBV6-1 to TRBJ2-2; no reliable D call. Trimming removed 5 bases at V and 4 bases at J, with 8 bases between. From germline, CDR1 is MNHNS and CDR2 SASEGT. This CDR3 comprises 13 residues. The CDR3 region is CASSPLSTGELFF. The CDR3 DNA follows: TGTGCCAGCAGTCCGCTTAGCACCGGGGAGCTGTTTTTT.

This clonotype showed up many times. The V call is TRBV2, the J call TRBJ1-4; D is perhaps TRBD1 (6 bases). Germline loops: CDR1 SNHLY, CDR2 FYNNEI. This CDR3 is built from 13 residues. V was pared by 11 bases and J by 3 bases, with 13 bases between. The CDR3 spells CADRDTANEKLFF. The CDR3 bases are TGTGCCGACCGGGACACAGCTAATGAAAAACTGTTTTTT. The full variable domain, in which reference TRBV2 and TRBJ1-4 provide the parts outside the CDR3, is EPEVTQTPSHQVTQMGQEVILRCVPISNHLYFYWYRQILGQKVEFLVSFYNNEISEKSEIFDDQFSVERPDGSNFTLKIRSTKLEDSAMYFCADRDTANEKLFFGSGTQLSVL.

J is TRBJ2-1 and V is TRBV29-1; D remains unclear. V was trimmed by 0 bases and J by 9 bases, leaving 3 bases between them. This CDR3 is built from 10 residues. The germline gives CDR1 SQVTM, CDR2 ANQGSEA. The CDR3 spells CSVEEGEQFF. CDR3 nucleotides: TGCAGCGTTGAAGAGGGTGAGCAGTTCTTC.

This clonotype was found many times. The rearrangement uses TRBV24-1 and TRBJ2-3; 8 bases match TRBD2. Germline loops: CDR1 KGHDR, CDR2 SFDVKD. V gave up 3 bases and J gave up 2 bases; unmatched junction bases: 6. The CDR3 spans 16 residues. The CDR3 sequence is CATSDSGTRPTDTQYF. As DNA, the CDR3 is TGTGCCACCAGTGATAGCGGGACTAGACCCACAGATACGCAGTATTTT.

This clonotype has a count of ten or more. The rearrangement joins TRBV6-1 to TRBJ2-7, with 9 nucleotides matching TRBD1. V shed 8 bases, J shed 3 bases, and the junction held 8 bases outside the gene matches. The CDR3 covers 14 residues. Germline V CDR1 and CDR2: MNHNS, SASEGT. The CDR3 nucleotides are TGTGCCAGCCTAGGGGTGGGACAGGGCTACGAGCAGTACTTC. Amino acid sequence: CASLGVGQGYEQYF.

This clonotype was seen many times. The chain uses TRBV11-3 and TRBJ2-7; no definite D call. This CDR3 is built from 15 residues. Germline V gene sequence: CDR1 SGHNT, CDR2 YENEEA. V was pared by 1 base and J by 2 bases, with 12 bases between. The CDR3 region has the DNA TGTGCCAGCAGCTTAGGAGCCCTTTCCCCCTACGAGCAGTACTTC. Translation: CASSLGALSPYEQYF.

This chain's CDR3 is CASSGPGQGYGYTF. CDR3 DNA sequence: TGTGCCAGCAGTGGCCCGGGACAGGGGTATGGCTACACCTTC. The chain links TRBV2 to TRBJ1-2, with 10 bases identical to TRBD1. V dropped 4 bases and J dropped 5; count of bases not matched to a gene: 4. Germline CDR1 reads SNHLY; CDR2 reads FYNNEI. The CDR3 extends over 14 amino acids.

This clonotype was counted a few times. V gene TRBV30 combines with J gene TRBJ1-1; maybe TRBD1 (6 bases). V was clipped by 1 base and J by 0 bases, with 9 bases between them. Germline CDR1 reads GTSNPN; CDR2 reads SVGIG (reference sequence). This CDR3 spans 14 amino acids. The CDR3 is CAWSGGGLNTEAFF. Written as DNA, the CDR3 is TGTGCCTGGAGTGGAGGGGGGCTGAACACTGAAGCTTTCTTT.

CDR3 coding DNA: TGTGCCAGCAGCGTAGTGGGACTAGCGGGAGAGACCCAGTACTTC. This translates into CASSVVGLAGETQYF. This chain connects TRBV9 to TRBJ2-5; 12 bases agree with TRBD2. Germline V gives CDR1 SGDLS, CDR2 YYNGEE. V gave up 0 bases and J gave up 4 bases; unmatched junction bases: 1. This CDR3 is built from 15 residues.